A selection of T cell receptor beta chains follows, all from one sample in a study of shared clonotypes between healthy human individuals. The table came from immunoSEQ multiplex PCR; TCRdb's copy has only in-frame clones and leaves some out. Of hundreds of thousands of clones in the sample, 80% to 95% were seen once. The sequenced sample was naive CD8+ T cells sorted from blood. The receptor source for this set is a man under 40 in good health. Each CDR3 is given with its conserved first and last residue. Expanded clones are given a class, and other clones once, few, many or no size at all.

CDR3aa | abundance | v_gene
CASSNRLAGTRAYEQYF | . | TRBV19
CASSHKPGPNTGELFF | . | TRBV7-9
CASSDRSSYEQYF | . | TRBV6-5
CASGSGGNTEAFF | . | TRBV12-5
CASSTLGDPYNEQFF | . | TRBV27
CASTPAGVHEQFF | . | TRBV27
CASSSSSVTTYNEQFF | . | TRBV7-6
CASSQDISFTGELFF | . | TRBV4-3
CATSRDIFQGVHTEAFF | . | TRBV15
CASSLIGVDNGGIYNEQFF | . | TRBV14
CASATGNTEAFF | . | TRBV12-5
CASSLARGLLEKLFF | . | TRBV7-8
CASSLTGNGYEQYF | few | TRBV27
CASSLTREIVGTGELFF | . | TRBV7-3
CASSYGTPFYEQYF | . | TRBV5-6
CASKGTGGYEQYF | . | TRBV5-5
CASSKRQRQYEQYF | . | TRBV21-1
CASSYLGTSEAFF | . | TRBV7-3
CASSFSASGDTQYF | . | TRBV5-1
CSVEEQYSYEQYF | . | TRBV29-1
CASSLVDRAYEQYF | once | TRBV7-9
CASSLAGDEQYF | . | TRBV5-1
CASSLNPLAEAFF | . | TRBV7-9
CASSLTSSNQPQHF | . | TRBV7-9
CASRDGTSISYEQYF | . | TRBV5-4
CSNTGAYNEQFF | . | TRBV29-1
CATSRGHRGGFYTEAFF | . | TRBV15
CASSLVTNNEQFF | few | TRBV7-2
CASSQDRTESNYGYTF | . | TRBV4-3
CASSLNTDTPGGSTDTQYF | . | TRBV5-1
CAISESSATEQFF | . | TRBV10-3
CASSPQKTGLNQPQHF | . | TRBV4-1
CASSNWDRFKETQYF | . | TRBV5-4
CASSPKSDRGDNEQFF | . | TRBV7-9
CASSQDPGVAEAFF | . | TRBV4-3
CASNRAGRNYEQYF | . | TRBV27
CASRIGGGAYTEAFF | once | TRBV19
CASSLRGWGTSGRPSTDTQYF | . | TRBV28
CASSLQGPGDTQYF | . | TRBV7-3
CATSRVERISTDTQYF | . | TRBV15
CATSPGLAGPLEQYF | . | TRBV15
CASSPGDGDYEQYF | . | TRBV7-6
CSVVERVGAFF | . | TRBV29-1
CASSLVSGVLAGNTDTQYF | . | TRBV7-9